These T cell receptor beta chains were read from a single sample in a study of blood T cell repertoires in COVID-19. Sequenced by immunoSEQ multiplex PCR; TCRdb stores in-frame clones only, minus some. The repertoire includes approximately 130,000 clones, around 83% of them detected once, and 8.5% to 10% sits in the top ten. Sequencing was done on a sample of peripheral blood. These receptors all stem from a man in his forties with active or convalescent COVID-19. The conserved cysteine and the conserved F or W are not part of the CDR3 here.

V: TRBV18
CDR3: ASSAGQGNYEQY

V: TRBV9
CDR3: ASSEGPGQGQEKGGYT

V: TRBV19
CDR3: ASSMKRNTEAF

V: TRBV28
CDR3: ASSLSVGGNGYT

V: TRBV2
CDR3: ASRRTSAPYEQY

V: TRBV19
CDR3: ASSIDKSGNTIY

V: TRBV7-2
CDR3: ASSLGTDHYEQY

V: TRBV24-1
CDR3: ATSDPNGNTQY

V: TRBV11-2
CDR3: ASSLDASVPGELF

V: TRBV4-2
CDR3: ASSQELQGVRNTIY

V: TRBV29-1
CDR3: SVIQGSTNEKLF

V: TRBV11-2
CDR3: ASSLDGGTNEKLF

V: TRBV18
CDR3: ASSPFRGDTDTQY

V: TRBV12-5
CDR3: ASGLVLGTDSQEQF

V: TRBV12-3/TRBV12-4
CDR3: ASSLQGANTIY

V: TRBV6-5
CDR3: ASTPRRGSNEKLF

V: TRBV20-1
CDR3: SASQPGTSVYEQY

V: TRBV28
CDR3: AIVDRGDYGYT

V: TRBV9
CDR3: ASSRAGAEAF

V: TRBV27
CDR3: ASSFDSSYNEQF

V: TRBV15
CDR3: ATSRDQISGTEAF

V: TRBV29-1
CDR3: SAGVPVEAF

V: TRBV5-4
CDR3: ASLKQGINEQF

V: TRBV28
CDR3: ASSPSGGASTDTQY

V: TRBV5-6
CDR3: ASTLTTGGNQPQH

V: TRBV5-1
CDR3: ASSFQGHEQY

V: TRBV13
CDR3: ASSFGTPGLRGGTDTQY

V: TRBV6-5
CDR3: ASSRSGTENSPLH

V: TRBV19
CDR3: ASSILQGTNEKLF

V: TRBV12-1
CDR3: ASRAGMGAQH

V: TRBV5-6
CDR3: ASSTGLAGGYNEQF

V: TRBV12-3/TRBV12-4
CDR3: ASASGVGYT

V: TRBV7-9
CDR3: ASSLAPPAGAPTDTQY

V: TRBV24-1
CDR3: ATSVGGGYGYT

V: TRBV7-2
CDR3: ASSSRADRLNTGELF

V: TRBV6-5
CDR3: ASSPVGNGYT

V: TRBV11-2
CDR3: ASSLSGVSAETQY

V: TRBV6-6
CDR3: ASSSNYEQY